Shown below are 26 T cell receptor beta chains from a single sample sequenced in a study of early T cells in non-severe SARS-CoV-2 infection. TCRdb used MiXCR to reprocess the 5' RACE reads, holding one entry per CDR3 protein. The sample carries 80,000 to 95,000 distinct CDR3 sequences, approximately 16% recorded once. This specimen consisted of whole blood, obtained at baseline. These TCRs come from an adult who was a healthcare worker with PCR-confirmed SARS-CoV-2 infection or an uninfected control (not recorded which).

This clonotype has just a few counts. The rearrangement joins TRBV10-3 to TRBJ2-5; a possible D gene is TRBD2 (6 bases). The CDR3 covers 14 residues. Germline lookup yields CDR1 ENHRY and CDR2 SYGVKD. The V and J ends lost 0 bases and 5 bases respectively, with 10 bases between them. CDR3 region: CAISESAAGETQYF. In DNA form, the CDR3 reads TGTGCCATCAGTGAGTCGGCCGCGGGGGAGACCCAGTACTTC.

The gene calls are TRBV27 and TRBJ2-7; 9 bases line up with TRBD1. V lost 3 bases and J lost 5; bases outside the gene matches: 8. Germline V gene sequence: CDR1 MNHEY, CDR2 SMNVEV (reference sequence). The CDR3 length is 15 residues. The CDR3 region is CASSFSGTGKDEQYF. The CDR3 DNA sequence: TGTGCCAGCAGTTTCTCCGGGACAGGGAAGGACGAGCAGTACTTC.

This clonotype was detected many times. The rearrangement joins TRBV15 to TRBJ2-1, with a possible D match to TRBD1 (6 bases). Trimming shortened V by 2 bases and J by 10 bases, and 15 bases separated the two germline ends. The CDR3 is 14 residues long. The germline gives CDR1 LNHNV, CDR2 YYDKDF (reference sequence). CDR3 loop: CATSRNIQGSEQFF. CDR3 DNA: TGTGCCACCAGCAGAAATATACAGGGCAGCGAGCAGTTCTTC.

The chain has TRBV20-1 and TRBJ2-3; TRBD2 is a possible D gene (6 bases). Germline V lookup: CDR1 DFQATT, CDR2 SNEGSKA (reference sequence). This CDR3 is 12 amino acids long. Trimming took off 6 bases at V and 4 bases at J, with 11 bases between the two ends. In DNA, the CDR3 is TGCAGTGCAGATAGGAGGGCAGATACGCAGTATTTT. Its translation is CSADRRADTQYF.

This chain joins TRBV12-3 or TRBV12-4 and TRBJ2-1, with 9 bases aligning to TRBD1. The CDR3 runs to 14 residues. V dropped 5 bases and J dropped 4; count of bases not matched to a gene: 3. For the CDR3, the DNA is TGTGCCAGCAGTCCCGGGACAGGGTACAATGAGCAGTTCTTC. This sequence encodes CASSPGTGYNEQFF.

The J gene is TRBJ1-3, the V gene TRBV9; D ambiguous. Germline V gene sequence: CDR1 SGDLS, CDR2 YYNGEE. V lost 0 bases, J lost 4 bases, and 8 bases lay in between. The CDR3 is 14 residues long. CDR3 in amino acids: CASSVVSRGNTIYF. CDR3 coding DNA: TGTGCCAGCAGCGTAGTATCCCGAGGAAACACCATATATTTT.

The J gene is TRBJ2-7, the V gene TRBV4-1; D is tentatively TRBD1 or TRBD2 (5 bases each). Germline CDR1 is MGHRA and CDR2 is YSYEKL. V lost 5 bases, J lost 1 base, and 12 bases lay in between. The CDR3 contains 14 residues. The CDR3 reads CASSYGATSYEQYF. For the CDR3, the DNA is TGCGCCAGCAGCTACGGGGCCACGTCCTACGAGCAGTACTTC.

This clonotype was seen more than once but under ten times. V usage is TRBV20-1 and J usage is TRBJ2-5; D is possibly TRBD1 (5 bases). The germline V and J ends were trimmed by 6 bases and 2 bases, with 10 bases remaining between them. The CDR3 is 12 amino acids. Germline CDR1 reads DFQATT; CDR2 reads SNEGSKA (reference sequence). As DNA, the CDR3 is TGCAGTGCCCGTAGGGGTCAAGAGACCCAGTACTTC. Its protein product is CSARRGQETQYF.

V usage is TRBV20-1 and J usage is TRBJ2-5, with D possibly TRBD2 on 6 matching bases. This CDR3 is built from 15 residues. In germline, CDR1 is DFQATT, CDR2 SNEGSKA (reference sequence). Trimming cost V 2 bases and J 5 bases, with 18 bases left between them. CDR3 residues: CSARSGLRNYETQYF. The CDR3 nucleotides are TGCAGTGCTAGATCCGGACTACGTAACTATGAGACCCAGTACTTC.

The genes are TRBV20-1 and TRBJ2-7; 8 bases line up with TRBD2. The CDR3 length is 13 residues. J gave up 7 bases and V 0 bases, and 5 bases lay outside the gene matches. Germline lookup yields CDR1 DFQATT and CDR2 SNEGSKA (reference sequence). The CDR3 DNA reads as TGCAGTGCTAGAGATGGGACTAGAGGAGAGCAGTACTTC. The encoded protein is CSARDGTRGEQYF.

This clonotype showed up many times. V is TRBV27 and J is TRBJ2-1, with D hard to call. The CDR3 has 14 amino acids. CDR1 and CDR2 (germline): MNHEY, SMNVEV (reference sequence). V shed 6 bases and J shed 1 base, with 10 bases lying between them. CDR3 DNA: TGTGCCAGCAGGACTGGATCATCCTACAATGAGCAGTTCTTC. It translates to CASRTGSSYNEQFF.

The sample holds many counts of this clonotype. This rearrangement joins TRBV12-3 or TRBV12-4 to TRBJ2-1; 10 nucleotides align to TRBD2. V trimming: 9 bases; J trimming: 4 bases; junction bases outside the gene matches: 3. The CDR3 runs 13 residues. CDR3 coding DNA: TGTGCCAGTCGACTAGCGGGTTACAATGAGCAGTTCTTC. The encoded protein is CASRLAGYNEQFF.

For the CDR3, the DNA is TGTGCCAGCAGTCCATCCCGGGACGGTGAAGCTTTCTTT. Translated, it gives CASSPSRDGEAFF. V usage is TRBV2 and J usage is TRBJ1-1; possibly TRBD1 for D (5 bases). The V end lost 5 bases, the J end lost 7 bases, and 14 bases lay between the germline ends. The CDR3 extends over 13 amino acids. Germline-derived CDR1 and CDR2 are SNHLY and FYNNEI.

This clonotype has more than one count but fewer than ten. The chain uses TRBV28 and TRBJ2-5; the D gene is possibly TRBD2 (6 bases). Germline loops: CDR1 MDHEN, CDR2 SYDVKM. This CDR3 has 15 residues. V was trimmed by 5 bases and J by 5 bases, leaving 18 bases between them. For the CDR3, the DNA is TGTGCCAGCAGTCAATCTGTAGCGGTCCTCGAGACCCAGTACTTC. This gives the protein CASSQSVAVLETQYF.

The rearrangement links TRBV11-2 to TRBJ2-5; TRBD2 matches 7 bases. The ends lost 2 bases at V and 1 base at J; junction bases unmatched: 1. The CDR3 is made up of 14 amino acids. Germline-derived CDR1 and CDR2 are SGHAT and FQNNGV. CDR3 in DNA: TGTGCCAGCAGCTTAACGGGAGGCCAAGAGACCCAGTACTTC. It yields the protein CASSLTGGQETQYF.

This clonotype was picked up many times. The chain uses TRBV20-1 and TRBJ2-7, with 12 nucleotides matching TRBD2. J gave up 4 bases and V 6 bases, and 4 bases lay outside the gene matches. From germline, CDR1 is DFQATT and CDR2 SNEGSKA (reference sequence). This CDR3 spans 13 amino acids. The CDR3 reads CSATGTSGYEQYF. Written as DNA, the CDR3 is TGCAGTGCCACTGGGACTAGCGGGTACGAGCAGTACTTC.

This clonotype was observed a few times. The gene calls are TRBV20-1 and TRBJ2-1, with TRBD1 as a possible D gene (5 bases). The CDR3 sequence is 15 residues long. V gave up 3 bases and J gave up 0 bases, with 12 bases separating them. Looked up from germline, CDR1 is DFQATT and CDR2 is SNEGSKA (reference sequence). CDR3 amino acids: CSARSPGRSYNEQFF. The CDR3 bases are TGCAGTGCTAGGAGCCCAGGGCGCTCCTACAATGAGCAGTTCTTC.

Note on this clonotype: This may come from a read error, since a much larger clone is one base off. V is TRBV11-2 and J is TRBJ2-1, with D unclear. The CDR3 is 12 amino acids. Germline-derived CDR1 and CDR2 are SGHAT and FQNNGV. CDR3 protein: CVSSLSRYEQFF. CDR3 bases: TGTGTCAGCAGCTTATCTAGGTATGAGCAGTTCTTC.

This clonotype has a handful of counts. This chain connects TRBV5-1 to TRBJ2-1, with 14 bases lining up with TRBD2. Germline assignment: CDR1 SGHRS and CDR2 YFSETQ. The length of the CDR3 is 16 residues. The V segment lost 4 bases and the J segment 7 bases; nucleotides outside the gene matches: 7. DNA of the CDR3: TGCGCCAGCAGCATACCGGGACTAGCGGGAGTAAATGAGCAGTTCTTC. It codes for CASSIPGLAGVNEQFF.

This clonotype was seen only a few times. This sequence joins TRBV12-3 or TRBV12-4 and TRBJ2-7; no clear D gene. V was trimmed by 3 bases and J by 3 bases, leaving 15 bases between them. The CDR3 runs 15 residues. CDR3: CASSFGPESGYEQYF. The DNA for the CDR3 is TGTGCCAGCAGTTTCGGCCCCGAGTCGGGCTACGAGCAGTACTTC.

The chain combines TRBV6-5 with TRBJ2-2, with a tentative D call TRBD2 (6 bases). V gave up 2 bases and J gave up 1 base, with 8 bases separating them. The CDR3 has 15 amino acids. Germline CDR1 is MNHEY and CDR2 is SVGAGI. Written as DNA, the CDR3 is TGTGCCAGCAGTTACGGGGGAGGGAACACCGGGGAGCTGTTTTTT. This translates into CASSYGGGNTGELFF.

The chain is built from TRBV3-1 and TRBJ2-7; D is unresolved. The germline CDR1 and CDR2 sequences are LGHDT and YNNKEL (reference sequence). The CDR3 length is 14 residues. V lost 5 bases to trimming and J lost 3 bases, with 14 bases between them. The CDR3 DNA is TGTGCCAGCAGCTGGAAAGCACGAGTCTACGAGCAGTACTTC. Its translation is CASSWKARVYEQYF.

This clonotype was picked up many times. The CDR3 region has the DNA TGTGCCGGAAACACCGGGAGGGCCTCAGATACGCAGTATTTT. Protein product: CAGNTGRASDTQYF. This chain links TRBV2 with TRBJ2-3, with 8 bases matching TRBD2. This CDR3 is built from 14 residues. The germline gives CDR1 SNHLY, CDR2 FYNNEI. Trimming cost V 11 bases and J 4 bases; bases outside gene matches: 11.

This chain connects TRBV27 to TRBJ1-4, with 12 bases that match TRBD1. The CDR3 runs to 12 residues. Germline V gene sequence: CDR1 MNHEY, CDR2 SMNVEV (reference sequence). V dropped 8 bases and J dropped 8; count of bases not matched to a gene: 0. The CDR3 is CASGTGGEKLFF. CDR3 DNA: TGTGCCAGCGGGACAGGGGGCGAAAAACTGTTTTTT.

The chain employs TRBV24-1 and TRBJ2-2; D unclear. The germline CDR1 and CDR2 sequences are KGHDR and SFDVKD. V was cut by 4 bases and J by 4 bases, with 18 bases left in between. The CDR3 spans 17 residues. The CDR3 is CATSDRVQTGSTGELFF. The DNA of the CDR3 is TGTGCCACCAGTGACCGTGTTCAAACTGGTTCCACCGGGGAGCTGTTTTTT.

There are a few counts of this clonotype. The J gene is TRBJ2-1, the V gene TRBV27; the match to TRBD2 covers 7 bases. There are 15 residues in the CDR3. J was trimmed by 7 bases and V by 6 bases; bases with no gene match: 12. The germline V gene has CDR1 MNHEY and CDR2 SMNVEV (reference sequence). The CDR3 loop reads CASSPGTMTLNEQFF. DNA for the CDR3: TGTGCCAGCAGCCCCGGGACTATGACCTTGAATGAGCAGTTCTTC.